Listed below are T cell receptor beta chains from one sample, sequenced in a study of regulatory T cells in long-lasting Graves disease. TCRdb analysed the multiplex PCR reads with MiXCR anew, one entry per CDR3 protein. The sample shows 700,000 or so distinct CDR3 sequences, 30% of them seen only once. Sequenced here: peripheral blood mononuclear cells (PBMCs), sampled when the disease was refractory, from a patient treated with antithyroid drugs. The receptors here all came from a female donor with Graves disease. CDR3s include the opening cysteine and the closing phenylalanine or tryptophan. A D gene is named only where the DNA matches it firmly. Clone size is given for some rows only: seen once, a few or many times, or a class if the clone is expanded.

d_gene	v_gene	j_gene	abundance	CDR3aa	CDR3nt
-	TRBV12-3/TRBV12-4	TRBJ2-4	-	CASSFGGRGLGGPKNIQYF	TGTGCCAGCAGTTTTGGGGGGCGAGGATTGGGGGGGCCCAAAAACATTCAGTACTTC
TRBD2	TRBV7-9	TRBJ2-7	few	CASSSGLAGVSEQYF	TGTGCCAGCAGCTCTGGACTAGCGGGAGTTAGCGAGCAGTACTTC
TRBD1	TRBV11-1	TRBJ1-6	many	CASSGPGGGRYNSPLHF	TGTGCCAGCAGCGGACCAGGGGGCGGACGTTATAATTCACCCCTCCACTTT
TRBD1	TRBV7-6	TRBJ1-6	-	CASSFRTGSDSPLHF	TGTGCCAGCAGCTTTAGGACAGGGTCTGATTCACCCCTCCACTTT
-	TRBV19	TRBJ1-6	once	CASSIDRFGDNSPLHF	TGTGCCAGTAGTATCGACAGGTTTGGGGATAATTCACCCCTCCACTTT
-	TRBV5-1	TRBJ1-5	many	CASSLEGSNQPQHF	TGCGCCAGCAGCTTGGAGGGGAGCAATCAGCCCCAGCATTTT
-	TRBV11-2	TRBJ2-7	few	CASSSPGVNYEQYF	TGTGCCAGCAGCTCCCCCGGGGTAAACTACGAGCAGTACTTC
-	TRBV18	TRBJ1-1	-	CASSRGVAGTEAFF	TGTGCCAGCTCTAGGGGGGTAGCAGGCACTGAAGCTTTCTTT
TRBD1	TRBV28	TRBJ1-1	many	CASSLPGLGQGAEAFF	TGTGCCAGCAGTTTACCGGGATTGGGACAGGGGGCTGAAGCTTTCTTT
-	TRBV29-1	TRBJ2-4	-	CSVSGRAAGNIQYF	TGCAGCGTCAGCGGTCGAGCTGCAGGAAACATTCAGTACTTC
-	TRBV28	TRBJ2-7	-	CASSYPPGRRKEQYF	TGTGCCAGCAGTTACCCTCCCGGGAGAAGAAAGGAGCAGTACTTC
-	TRBV6-1	TRBJ2-7	few	CASSPLLSFSGYSYEQYF	TGTGCCAGCAGTCCGCTGTTGTCCTTTTCGGGGTACTCCTACGAGCAGTACTTC
-	TRBV20-1	TRBJ1-3	-	CSARDSSSGNTIYF	TGCAGTGCTAGGGACAGTTCCTCTGGAAACACCATATATTTT
TRBD1	TRBV30	TRBJ1-2	few	CAWSPDRGFHGYTF	TGTGCCTGGAGTCCCGACAGGGGGTTTCACGGCTACACCTTC
-	TRBV5-1	TRBJ1-1	-	CASSPGGPGPSITEAFF	TGCGCCAGCAGCCCGGGGGGTCCAGGACCCTCTATTACTGAAGCTTTCTTT
-	TRBV27	TRBJ2-2	-	CASHPRGSDTGELFF	TGTGCCAGCCACCCGAGAGGGTCGGACACCGGGGAGCTGTTTTTT
TRBD1	TRBV7-2	TRBJ1-1	-	CASSARQGHTEAFF	TGTGCCAGCAGCGCCAGACAGGGGCACACTGAAGCTTTCTTT
TRBD2	TRBV7-3	TRBJ2-5	-	CASSPTVAGAETQYF	TGTGCCAGCAGCCCCACGGTGGCGGGAGCTGAGACCCAGTACTTC
-	TRBV6-5	TRBJ2-7	-	CASSYANREQYF	TGTGCCAGCAGTTACGCAAACAGGGAGCAGTACTTC
-	TRBV20-1	TRBJ1-1	few	CSASAIRSFTEAFF	TGCAGTGCTAGTGCAATTCGTAGTTTCACTGAAGCTTTCTTT
-	TRBV7-2	TRBJ1-2	many	CASSLVHGGEYGYTF	TGTGCCAGCAGCTTAGTTCACGGGGGAGAGTATGGCTACACCTTC
-	TRBV5-5	TRBJ2-7	-	CASSFDFYEQYF	TGTGCCAGCAGCTTTGACTTCTACGAGCAGTACTTC
-	TRBV6-1	TRBJ1-2	many	CASSRTGEMYGYTF	TGTGCCAGCAGTCGGACGGGTGAAATGTATGGCTACACCTTC
TRBD1	TRBV27	TRBJ2-3	-	CASSPRDRATDTQYF	TGTGCCAGCAGTCCCCGGGACAGGGCCACAGATACGCAGTATTTT
TRBD1	TRBV7-9	TRBJ1-2	few	CASSLEQGEAYGYTF	TGTGCCAGCAGCTTAGAACAGGGGGAGGCCTATGGCTACACCTTC
TRBD1	TRBV6-1	TRBJ1-2	many	CASSQGQGYGYTF	TGTGCCAGCAGCCAAGGACAGGGCTATGGCTACACCTTC
TRBD1	TRBV7-9	TRBJ1-1	-	CASSMGTGGMRTEAFF	TGTGCCAGCAGCATGGGGACAGGGGGAATGAGGACTGAAGCTTTCTTT
TRBD2	TRBV7-2	TRBJ2-7	many	CASSLVGTSSYEQYF	TGTGCCAGCAGCTTAGTTGGGACTAGCTCCTACGAGCAGTACTTC
-	TRBV12-3/TRBV12-4	TRBJ2-3	-	CASSFRVSTDTQYF	TGTGCCAGCAGTTTCAGGGTTAGCACAGATACGCAGTATTTT
-	TRBV6-1	TRBJ2-7	-	CASSDKGAAPGLHF	TGTGCCAGCAGTGACAAAGGGGCGGCCCCGGGACTCCACTTC
-	TRBV7-9	TRBJ1-6	many	CAIEVYSYNSPLHF	TGTGCCATCGAGGTCTACTCCTATAATTCACCCCTCCACTTT
-	TRBV6-1	TRBJ2-4	-	CASSRGGNIQYF	TGTGCCAGCAGTAGGGGGGGTAACATTCAGTACTTC
-	TRBV30	TRBJ2-7	-	CAWRFSYEQYF	TGTGCCTGGAGATTTTCCTACGAGCAGTACTTC
-	TRBV20-1	TRBJ1-1	few	CSASRGAENTEAFF	TGCAGTGCTAGCCGTGGGGCGGAGAACACTGAAGCTTTCTTT
TRBD1	TRBV6-1	TRBJ1-5	few	CASSFRTGEYVNQPQHF	TGTGCCAGCAGCTTTCGGACAGGGGAATATGTCAATCAGCCCCAGCATTTT
-	TRBV12-3/TRBV12-4	TRBJ2-7	few	CASTDGLNYEQYF	TGTGCCAGCACTGACGGACTGAACTACGAGCAGTACTTC
TRBD2	TRBV7-3	TRBJ2-2	-	CASSLRLAGGHPNTGELFF	TGTGCCAGCAGCTTACGACTAGCGGGAGGACACCCCAACACCGGGGAGCTGTTTTTT
-	TRBV28	TRBJ1-5	many	CASSFLDSNQPQHF	TGTGCCAGCAGTTTTCTTGATAGCAATCAGCCCCAGCATTTT
-	TRBV5-1	TRBJ2-7	-	CASSLGTLSYEQYF	TGCGCCAGCAGCTTGGGGACACTATCCTACGAGCAGTACTTC
-	TRBV28	TRBJ1-2	few	CASSPPPRGRYGYTF	TGTGCCAGCAGTCCCCCCCCCCGGGGGAGGTATGGCTACACCTTC
TRBD1	TRBV10-3	TRBJ1-1	-	CAIRGTGVRAFF	TGTGCCATCCGAGGGACAGGGGTGCGAGCTTTCTTT
-	TRBV29-1	TRBJ1-2	few	CTVLGNGYTF	TGCACCGTCCTCGGTAATGGCTACACCTTC
TRBD1	TRBV4-1	TRBJ2-7	-	CASSQEGQGSYEQYF	TGCGCCAGCAGCCAAGAAGGACAGGGAAGCTACGAGCAGTACTTC
TRBD1	TRBV20-1	TRBJ2-7	few	CSARDKQGYEQYF	TGCAGTGCTAGAGATAAACAGGGGTACGAGCAGTACTTC
-	TRBV2	TRBJ2-4	few	CASSGDPGNGDIQYF	TGTGCCAGCAGCGGGGACCCGGGGAATGGGGACATTCAGTACTTC
TRBD2	TRBV7-9	TRBJ2-5	-	CASSKGTSGGQETQYF	TGTGCCAGCAGCAAAGGGACTAGCGGGGGGCAAGAGACCCAGTACTTC
-	TRBV30	TRBJ1-2	-	CAWSDIYGYTF	TGTGCCTGGAGCGATATCTATGGCTACACCTTC
TRBD1	TRBV10-3	TRBJ1-4	many	CAISGTGIGEKLFF	TGTGCCATCAGTGGGACAGGGATTGGGGAAAAACTGTTTTTT
-	TRBV11-2	TRBJ2-7	-	CASSFRGAGTVGYEQYF	TGTGCCAGCAGCTTTAGAGGGGCGGGGACTGTTGGCTACGAGCAGTACTTC
-	TRBV2	TRBJ1-2	many	CATSGDRYTF	TGTGCCACCAGCGGGGACCGCTACACCTTC
-	TRBV25-1	TRBJ2-7	few	CASTPSAPGEQYF	TGTGCCAGCACCCCGAGTGCTCCGGGCGAGCAGTACTTC
TRBD1	TRBV29-1	TRBJ1-2	-	CSAGQGAVYGYTF	TGCAGCGCGGGACAGGGGGCGGTCTATGGCTACACCTTC
-	TRBV3-1	TRBJ1-1	-	CASSWRGGTEAFF	TGTGCCAGCAGCTGGAGGGGCGGCACTGAAGCTTTCTTT
-	TRBV2	TRBJ1-5	many	CASSNGVGDAPQHF	TGTGCCAGCAGTAATGGTGTCGGCGACGCGCCCCAGCATTTT
-	TRBV5-1	TRBJ1-4	once	CASSFTGSGEKLFF	TGCGCCAGCAGCTTCACAGGGTCGGGAGAAAAACTGTTTTTT
TRBD1	TRBV28	TRBJ2-4	-	CASSSYGSGGRAKNIQYF	TGTGCCAGCAGTTCTTATGGATCAGGGGGCAGAGCCAAAAACATTCAGTACTTC
TRBD1	TRBV6-1	TRBJ2-5	-	CASQRQGSQETQYF	TGTGCCAGCCAAAGACAGGGGTCACAAGAGACCCAGTACTTC
TRBD1	TRBV7-9	TRBJ1-4	-	CASSPQGQVMNEKLFF	TGTGCCAGCAGCCCTCAAGGACAGGTGATGAATGAAAAACTGTTTTTT
TRBD1	TRBV3-1	TRBJ2-2	few	CASSQGDRGRATTGELFF	TGTGCCAGCAGCCAAGGGGACAGGGGGCGAGCTACCACCGGGGAGCTGTTTTTT
-	TRBV6-1	TRBJ1-1	-	CASSLLGGSLGTEAFF	TGTGCCAGCAGCCTCCTAGGGGGGAGTTTGGGCACTGAAGCTTTCTTT